Described below is a single TCR beta chain sequence and its context. The conserved phenylalanine or tryptophan is not found at the CDR3 terminus, so this likely reflects a read error. No DNA is shown, since the ends of the CDR3 on it are uncertain; the CDR3 is the one TCRdb lists. This entry belongs to a study of blood T cell repertoires in COVID-19. Germline loops: CDR1 MDHEN, CDR2 SYDVKM. The CDR3 is 13 residues long, ends included. Sequenced by immunoSEQ multiplex PCR; TCRdb stores in-frame clones only, minus some. The sample contains a few hundred thousand clones, around 89% of which appear only once.

Sequencing input: PBMCs or T cells enriched from blood (not recorded which). This receptor was identified in a woman younger than 35 who had recovered from COVID-19. V gene TRBV28 combines with J gene TRBJ2-7; whether TRBD1, the table's D call, matches the DNA was not checked. CDR3 sequence: CASSPRDRATSWL.